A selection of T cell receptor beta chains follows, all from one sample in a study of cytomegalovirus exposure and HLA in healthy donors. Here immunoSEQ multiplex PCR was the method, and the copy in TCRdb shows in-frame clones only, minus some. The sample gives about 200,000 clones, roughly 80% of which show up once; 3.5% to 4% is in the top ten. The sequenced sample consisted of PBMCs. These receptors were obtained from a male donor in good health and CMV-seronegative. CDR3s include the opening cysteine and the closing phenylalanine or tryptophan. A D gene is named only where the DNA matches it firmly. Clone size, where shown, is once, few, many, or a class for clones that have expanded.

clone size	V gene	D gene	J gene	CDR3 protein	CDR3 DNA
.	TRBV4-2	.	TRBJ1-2	CASSRRGGDGYTF	TGTGCCAGCAGCCGCCGGGGAGGGGATGGCTACACCTTC
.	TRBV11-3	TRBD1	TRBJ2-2	CASSSPGQMTGELFF	TGTGCCAGCAGCTCCCCGGGACAGATGACCGGGGAGCTGTTTTTT
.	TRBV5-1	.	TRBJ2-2	CASSLVAGSQAELFF	TGCGCCAGCAGCTTGGTGGCGGGCAGCCAGGCGGAGCTGTTTTTT
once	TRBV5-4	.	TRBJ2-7	CASSLAGHEQYF	TGTGCCAGCAGCTTGGCAGGCCACGAGCAGTACTTC
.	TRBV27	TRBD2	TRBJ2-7	CASKQSSGGYEQYF	TGTGCCAGCAAACAATCTAGCGGAGGCTACGAGCAGTACTTC
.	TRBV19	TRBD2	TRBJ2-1	CASSNAMGLALDEQFF	TGTGCCAGTAGTAATGCGATGGGACTAGCTTTGGATGAGCAGTTCTTC
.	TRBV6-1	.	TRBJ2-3	CASSEARGRGGTDTQYF	TGTGCCAGCAGTGAAGCGCGGGGAAGGGGAGGCACAGATACGCAGTATTTT
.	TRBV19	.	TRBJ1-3	CASTPTGRGDTIYF	TGTGCCAGTACCCCGACAGGACGGGGGGACACCATATATTTT
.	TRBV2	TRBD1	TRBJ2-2	CATKEDRVGTGELFF	TGTGCCACCAAGGAGGACAGGGTCGGCACCGGGGAGCTGTTTTTT
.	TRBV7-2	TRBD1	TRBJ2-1	CASSHGQGRNEQFF	TGTGCCAGCAGCCACGGACAGGGCCGCAATGAGCAGTTCTTC
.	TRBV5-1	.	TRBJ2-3	CASSLLGISTDTQYF	TGCGCCAGCAGCTTGCTCGGGATTAGCACAGATACGCAGTATTTT
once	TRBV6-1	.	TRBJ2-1	CASGAPWTAYNEQFF	TGTGCCAGCGGGGCTCCATGGACAGCATACAATGAGCAGTTCTTC
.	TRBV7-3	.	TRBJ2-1	CASSSTPGFNNEQFF	TGTGCCAGCAGCTCCACCCCGGGATTTAACAATGAGCAGTTCTTC
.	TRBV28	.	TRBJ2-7	CASIDSSSYEQYF	TGTGCCAGCATAGATTCGAGCTCCTACGAGCAGTACTTC
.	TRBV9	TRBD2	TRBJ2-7	CASSASLAGIYEQYF	TGTGCCAGCAGCGCCTCACTAGCGGGAATCTACGAGCAGTACTTC
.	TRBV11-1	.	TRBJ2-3	CASSLLPTERTDTQYF	TGTGCCAGCAGCTTACTGCCGACAGAGCGCACAGATACGCAGTATTTT
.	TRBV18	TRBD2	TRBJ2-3	CASSPTTSGSTDTQYF	TGTGCCAGCTCACCTACGACTAGCGGAAGCACAGATACGCAGTATTTT
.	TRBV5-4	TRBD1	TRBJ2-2	CASSYGQGANTGELFF	TGTGCCAGCAGCTACGGACAGGGGGCCAACACCGGGGAGCTGTTTTTT
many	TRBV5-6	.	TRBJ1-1	CASSSGGMGQEAFF	TGTGCCAGCAGCTCCGGAGGGATGGGTCAAGAAGCTTTCTTT
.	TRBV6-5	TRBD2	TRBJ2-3	CASSYRLAGSTDTQYF	TGTGCCAGCAGTTACCGTCTAGCGGGGAGCACAGATACGCAGTATTTT
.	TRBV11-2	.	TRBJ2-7	CASSLASYEQYF	TGTGCCAGCAGCTTAGCATCATACGAGCAGTACTTC
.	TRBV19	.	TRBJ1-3	CASSIDWAGNSGNTIYF	TGTGCCAGTAGTATAGATTGGGCCGGGAACTCTGGAAACACCATATATTTT
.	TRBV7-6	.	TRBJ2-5	CASSLDGQQETQYF	TGTGCCAGCAGCTTAGACGGACAGCAAGAGACCCAGTACTTC
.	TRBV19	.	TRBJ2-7	CASRDRGLGEQHF	TGTGCCAGTAGAGATAGAGGGTTGGGCGAGCAGCACTTC
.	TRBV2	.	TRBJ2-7	CASSPGMGYEQYF	TGTGCCAGCAGTCCAGGGATGGGCTACGAGCAGTACTTC
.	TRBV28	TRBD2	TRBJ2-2	CASSHGASGRTGELFF	TGTGCCAGCAGCCATGGGGCTAGCGGGAGGACCGGGGAGCTGTTTTTT
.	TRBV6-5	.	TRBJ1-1	CASSEVNTEAFF	TGTGCCAGCAGTGAGGTGAACACTGAAGCTTTCTTT
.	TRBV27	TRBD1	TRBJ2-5	CASKNRGETQYF	TGTGCCAGCAAAAACAGGGGAGAGACCCAGTACTTC
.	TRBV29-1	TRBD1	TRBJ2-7	CSVRGDRVYEQYF	TGCAGCGTCCGGGGGGACAGGGTCTACGAGCAGTACTTC
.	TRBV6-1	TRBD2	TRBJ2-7	CASRPAGANEQYF	TGTGCCAGCAGACCAGCGGGAGCCAACGAGCAGTACTTC
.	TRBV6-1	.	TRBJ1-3	CASSEQTASSGNTIYF	TGTGCCAGCAGTGAACAGACCGCTAGCTCTGGAAACACCATATATTTT
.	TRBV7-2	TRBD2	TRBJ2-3	CASSFSGRTDTQYF	TGTGCCAGCAGCTTTAGCGGGAGAACAGATACGCAGTATTTT
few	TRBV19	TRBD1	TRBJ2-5	CATSTGNPETQYF	TGTGCCACCTCGACAGGGAACCCAGAGACCCAGTACTTC
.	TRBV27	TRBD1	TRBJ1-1	CASRDRVNTEAFF	TGTGCCAGCAGAGACAGGGTCAACACTGAAGCTTTCTTT
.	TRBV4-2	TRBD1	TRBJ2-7	CASSQAGTGAPYEQYF	TGTGCCAGCAGCCAAGCCGGGACAGGGGCCCCCTACGAGCAGTACTTC
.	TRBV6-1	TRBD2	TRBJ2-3	CASSARRRLAGGGDTQYF	TGTGCCAGCAGTGCAAGAAGACGACTAGCGGGAGGTGGGGATACGCAGTATTTT
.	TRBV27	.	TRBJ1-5	CASSEIQGQPQHF	TGTGCCAGCAGTGAAATCCAGGGTCAGCCCCAGCATTTT
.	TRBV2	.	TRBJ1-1	CASSTQGRGTEAFF	TGTGCCAGCAGTACTCAGGGGAGGGGGACTGAAGCTTTCTTT
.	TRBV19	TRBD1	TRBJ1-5	CASSSGQGYSNQPQHF	TGTGCCAGTAGTTCAGGACAGGGGTATAGCAATCAGCCCCAGCATTTT
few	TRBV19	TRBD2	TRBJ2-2	CASSIGAGGRVTGELFF	TGTGCCAGTAGTATAGGAGCGGGAGGGCGGGTCACCGGGGAGCTGTTTTTT
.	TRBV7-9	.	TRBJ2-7	CASSPPGAYEQYF	TGTGCCAGCAGCCCCCCGGGGGCCTACGAGCAGTACTTC
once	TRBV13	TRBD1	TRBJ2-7	CASSPLSYRGSYEQYF	TGTGCCAGCAGCCCACTTTCATACAGGGGCTCCTACGAGCAGTACTTC
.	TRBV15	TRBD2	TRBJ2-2	CATSPAASGRFSGELFF	TGTGCCACCAGTCCCGCTGCTAGCGGGAGATTCTCCGGGGAGCTGTTTTTT
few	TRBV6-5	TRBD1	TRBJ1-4	CASSYRGDRKWKLFF	TGTGCCAGCAGTTACAGAGGGGACAGAAAATGGAAACTGTTTTTT
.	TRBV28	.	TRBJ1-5	CASSLSRVLNQPQHF	TGTGCCAGCAGTTTATCCAGGGTGCTCAATCAGCCCCAGCATTTT
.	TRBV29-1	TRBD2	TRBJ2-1	CSVSPPGLATYNEQFF	TGCAGCGTTTCACCCCCCGGACTAGCGACCTACAATGAGCAGTTCTTC
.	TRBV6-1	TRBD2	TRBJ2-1	CASSERASGKGPLSYNEQFF	TGTGCCAGCAGTGAAAGGGCTAGCGGGAAGGGCCCGCTCTCCTACAATGAGCAGTTCTTC
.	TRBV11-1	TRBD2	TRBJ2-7	CASSSSIAGASYEQYF	TGTGCCAGCAGCTCATCCATAGCGGGGGCCTCCTACGAGCAGTACTTC
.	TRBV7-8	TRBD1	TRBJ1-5	CASSLESQGAYGNQPQHF	TGTGCCAGCAGCTTAGAGAGCCAGGGGGCTTATGGCAATCAGCCCCAGCATTTT
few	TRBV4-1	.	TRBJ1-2	CASSQGALFGGYTF	TGCGCCAGCAGCCAAGGGGCTCTATTTGGTGGCTACACCTTC
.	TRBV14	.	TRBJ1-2	CASSQGTVNYGYTF	TGTGCCAGCAGCCAAGGGACAGTCAACTATGGCTACACCTTC
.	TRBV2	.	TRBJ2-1	CASSEAGPGEQFF	TGTGCCAGCAGTGAGGCGGGCCCCGGTGAGCAGTTCTTC
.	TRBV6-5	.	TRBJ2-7	CASLSTGNYEQYF	TGTGCCAGCTTATCGACGGGGAACTACGAGCAGTACTTC
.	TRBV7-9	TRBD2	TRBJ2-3	CASSLGTSDDTQYF	TGTGCCAGCAGCTTAGGGACTAGCGACGATACGCAGTATTTT
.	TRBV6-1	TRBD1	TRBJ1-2	CASSAFVGTGTYGYTF	TGTGCCAGCAGTGCGTTTGTTGGGACAGGGACTTATGGCTACACCTTC
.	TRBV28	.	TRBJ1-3	CASGSASRGGNTIYF	TGTGCCAGCGGATCGGCGTCCCGCGGGGGAAACACCATATATTTT
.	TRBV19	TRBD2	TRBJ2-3	CASRLASGRADTQYF	TGTGCCAGTAGGTTGGCTAGCGGGAGAGCAGATACGCAGTATTTT